This is a list of T cell receptor beta chains from one sample in a study of OX40 agonist ivuxolimab in advanced cancers. Sequencing was performed with immunoSEQ multiplex PCR; in TCRdb, only in-frame clones are kept and a portion is missing. The data show under 85,000 clones, about nine tenths seen once. Sequences were derived from CD4+ or CD8+ T cells sorted from blood, sampled in a trial of the OX40 agonist ivuxolimab. These receptors all stem from an adult with an advanced solid tumor such as melanoma, head and neck, liver or kidney cancer. Each CDR3 is given with its conserved first and last residue. D genes are given only for firm matches. Size values are once, few and many counts, or a class for expanded clones, and some rows have none.

size	V	D	J	CDR3	DNA
-	TRBV6-6	-	TRBJ2-6	CASSYTTDSGANVLTF	TGTGCCAGCAGTTACACGACAGACTCTGGGGCCAACGTCCTGACTTTC
-	TRBV5-1	-	TRBJ2-7	CASSFDRPSVYEQYF	TGCGCCAGCAGCTTTGACAGACCCTCTGTCTACGAGCAGTACTTC
few	TRBV14	-	TRBJ2-1	CASSRIEAGEQFF	TGTGCCAGCAGCCGGATCGAGGCGGGTGAGCAGTTCTTC
-	TRBV7-2	-	TRBJ1-2	CASSKGGRVLVEYGYTF	TGTGCCAGCAGCAAGGGGGGCAGGGTGTTAGTTGAGTATGGCTACACCTTC
few	TRBV6-1	-	TRBJ1-1	CASSEKGDTEAFF	TGTGCCAGCAGTGAAAAGGGGGACACTGAAGCTTTCTTT
-	TRBV11-2	-	TRBJ1-4	CASTSVASHSKLFF	TGTGCCAGCACCTCGGTGGCCAGCCACTCTAAACTGTTTTTT
-	TRBV5-6	-	TRBJ1-1	CASSFARLNTEAFF	TGTGCCAGCAGCTTTGCTAGATTGAACACTGAAGCTTTCTTT
-	TRBV14	-	TRBJ2-3	CASSQVEQGTQYF	TGTGCCAGCAGCCAAGTGGAGCAGGGTACGCAGTATTTT
-	TRBV27	-	TRBJ2-7	CALKGVGEQYF	TGTGCTCTCAAGGGGGTGGGCGAGCAGTACTTC
-	TRBV28	TRBD1	TRBJ1-1	CASSSDRVSFLVPEAFF	TGTGCCAGCAGTTCCGACAGGGTCTCTTTTCTGGTTCCTGAAGCTTTCTTT
-	TRBV11-2	-	TRBJ2-2	CASSLAATITGELFF	TGTGCCAGCAGCTTAGCGGCTACAATCACCGGGGAGCTGTTTTTT
-	TRBV2	TRBD1	TRBJ2-5	CASRNDRAETQYF	TGTGCCAGCAGGAACGACAGGGCGGAGACCCAGTACTTC
once	TRBV2	-	TRBJ1-1	CASSKLGTEAFF	TGTGCCAGCAGTAAATTGGGCACTGAAGCTTTCTTT
-	TRBV5-4	-	TRBJ1-2	CASSLVGSDGYTF	TGTGCCAGCAGCCTCGTAGGGTCAGATGGCTACACCTTC
-	TRBV19	-	TRBJ1-1	CASREGWVTEAFF	TGTGCCAGTAGGGAGGGATGGGTCACTGAAGCTTTCTTT
-	TRBV6-5	-	TRBJ1-3	CASSYSMGSGNTIYF	TGTGCCAGCAGTTACTCGATGGGCTCTGGAAACACCATATATTTT